What follows are 27 T cell receptor beta chains derived from one specimen sequenced in a study of T-cell memory formation after mild COVID-19. In TCRdb, the 5' RACE reads were re-called with MiXCR into one record per CDR3 protein. The sample has 350,000 to 500,000 distinct CDR3 sequences; roughly 18% are singletons. The sample was PBMCs or a T cell subset sorted from them (not recorded which). The receptors were gathered from a man aged 18 to 30 who had mild COVID-19 (a few samples of this study predate the infection). Cell type and time point are not known.

This clonotype was detected ten times or more. The chain links TRBV5-6 to TRBJ2-1; D perhaps matches TRBD2 (5 bases). The V gene lost 2 bases and the J gene lost 8 bases, with 11 bases spanning the gap. This CDR3 has 13 residues. CDR1 is SGHDT, CDR2 YYEEEE, per germline. The CDR3 DNA reads as TGTGCCAGCAGCTTACCCGGGAACGATGAGCAGTTCTTC. It translates to CASSLPGNDEQFF.

This clonotype was seen a few times. Being one base from a much bigger clone, this may be a read error. The rearrangement joins TRBV7-2 to TRBJ1-1; D is unclear. Germline V gene lookup returns CDR1 SGHTA and CDR2 FQGNSA. CDR3 size: 12 residues. The V end was cut by 5 bases, the J end by 1 base, with 5 bases between. The DNA of the CDR3 is TGTGCCAGCAGCATACAGAACACTGAAGCTTTCTTT. Its protein is CASSIQNTEAFF.

This clonotype was seen just once. V is TRBV19 and J is TRBJ1-2; TRBD1 might be the D (5 bases). Germline V gene sequence: CDR1 LNHDA, CDR2 SQIVND (reference sequence). The CDR3 loop spans 14 amino acids. Deletions cut 6 bases from V and 3 bases from J, with 14 bases between. The CDR3 loop reads CASSPGAGDYGYTF. CDR3 bases: TGTGCCAGTAGCCCTGGGGCCGGCGACTATGGCTACACCTTC.

This clonotype was detected only a few times. The CDR3 reads CSARDQTGGGEKLFF. DNA of the CDR3: TGCAGTGCTAGAGACCAGACAGGGGGTGGAGAAAAACTGTTTTTT. J is TRBJ1-4 and V is TRBV20-1; 9 bases align to TRBD1. CDR3 size: 15 residues. V shed 0 bases and J 8 bases; nucleotides not matched to a gene: 7. The germline CDR1 and CDR2 sequences are DFQATT and SNEGSKA (reference sequence).

This clonotype was found many times. This rearrangement joins TRBV4-3 to TRBJ1-1; no definite D call. Trimming took off 1 base at V and 5 bases at J, with 8 bases between the two ends. Germline loops: CDR1 LGHNA, CDR2 YSLEER. The CDR3 has 13 residues. The chain's CDR3 is CASSQGLGTEAFF. DNA of the CDR3: TGCGCCAGCAGCCAAGGTCTGGGGACTGAAGCTTTCTTT.

This clonotype was counted a few times. V gene TRBV5-5 combines with J gene TRBJ1-5, with 9 nucleotides matching TRBD1. The CDR3 extends over 17 amino acids. The germline CDR1 and CDR2 sequences are SGHKS and YYEKEE (reference sequence). The J segment lost 3 bases and the V segment lost 1 base, leaving 8 bases of the junction unmatched. CDR3 DNA: TGTGCCAGCAGCTTGTCTATGGGACAGGGACCCAATCAGCCCCAGCATTTT. It codes for CASSLSMGQGPNQPQHF. The full variable domain, with the rest looked up from reference TRBV5-5 and TRBJ1-5, is DAGVTQSPTHLIKTRGQQVTLRCSPISGHKSVSWYQQVLGQGPQFIFQYYEKEERGRGNFPDRFSARQFPNYSSELNVNALLLGDSALYLCASSLSMGQGPNQPQHFGDGTRLSIL.

This clonotype was seen many times. The rearrangement joins TRBV19 to TRBJ2-2, with a tentative D call TRBD2 (5 bases). The CDR3 spans 13 residues. CDR1 is LNHDA and CDR2 is SQIVND in the germline V gene (reference sequence). The V and J ends lost 8 bases and 2 bases respectively, with 9 bases between them. CDR3 in amino acids: CASASPNTGELFF. In DNA, the CDR3 is TGTGCCAGTGCTAGCCCCAACACCGGGGAGCTGTTTTTT. Together with reference TRBV19 and TRBJ2-2, the CDR3 gives the full variable domain: DGGITQSPKYLFRKEGQNVTLSCEQNLNHDAMYWYRQDPGQGLRLIYYSQIVNDFQKGDIAEGYSVSREKKESFPLTVTSAQKNPTAFYLCASASPNTGELFFGEGSRLTVL.

This clonotype turned up a few times. This rearrangement joins TRBV4-2 to TRBJ2-2; D is unclear. V gave up 0 bases and J gave up 4 bases, with 6 bases separating them. There are 14 residues in the CDR3. Germline CDR1 reads LGHNA; CDR2 reads YNFKEQ. This CDR3 reads CASSQEPLTGELFF. The CDR3 DNA is TGTGCCAGCAGCCAAGAACCCCTCACCGGGGAGCTGTTTTTT.

This clonotype was counted only a few times. The rearrangement links TRBV7-8 to TRBJ1-1; tentative D call: TRBD1 (5 bases). The CDR3 totals 14 residues. The V end was cut by 6 bases, the J end by 4 bases, with 15 bases between. Per germline, CDR1 SGHVS and CDR2 FQNEAQ. The CDR3 nucleotides are TGTGCCAGCAGACCTGACAGAAGCTCCACTGAAGCTTTCTTT. Translated: CASRPDRSSTEAFF.

The chain joins TRBV6-5 to TRBJ2-7; no reliable D call. With 8 bases removed from V and 0 bases from J, the gap between germline ends came to 14 bases. CDR1 MNHEY and CDR2 SVGAGI come from the germline V gene. This CDR3 region has 14 residues. CDR3 amino acids: CASFPIGSSYEQYV. The CDR3 DNA reads TGTGCCAGCTTCCCGATAGGTAGCTCCTACGAGCAGTACGTC.

This chain links TRBV6-5 with TRBJ2-2, with D perhaps given as TRBD1 or TRBD2 (5 bases each). The germline CDR1 and CDR2 sequences are MNHEY and SVGAGI. The CDR3 is 13 amino acids. Trimming pared 2 bases from V and 7 bases from J, leaving 8 bases between. CDR3 region: CASSYGGGGELFF. CDR3 sequence (DNA): TGTGCCAGCAGTTACGGGGGTGGCGGGGAGCTGTTTTTT.

V is TRBV3-1 and J is TRBJ2-4; 10 bases align to TRBD2. Germline CDR1 and CDR2: LGHDT and YNNKEL (reference sequence). This CDR3 spans 15 amino acids. The V segment lost 4 bases and the J segment 4 bases; nucleotides outside the gene matches: 4. Here the CDR3 reads CASSPLLAGKNIQYF. DNA for the CDR3: TGTGCCAGCAGCCCCCTACTAGCGGGGAAAAACATTCAGTACTTC.

This sequence joins TRBV20-1 and TRBJ2-7; 7 bases line up with TRBD1. Germline lookup yields CDR1 DFQATT and CDR2 SNEGSKA (reference sequence). CDR3 length equals 14 residues. The ends lost 2 bases at V and 3 bases at J; junction bases unmatched: 7. The CDR3 DNA sequence: TGCAGTGCTAGATGGTCGGCAGGGGGCTACGAGCAGTACTTC. Its translation is CSARWSAGGYEQYF.

The chain is built from TRBV11-3 and TRBJ2-3; the match to TRBD2 covers 7 bases. The CDR3 runs 15 residues. V gave up 6 bases and J gave up 4 bases; unmatched junction bases: 10. Germline CDR1 SGHNT, CDR2 YENEEA. The CDR3 bases are TGTGCCAGCAGTAGACGGGGGGACCCACCAGATACGCAGTATTTT. Translation: CASSRRGDPPDTQYF.

This chain uses TRBV20-1 with TRBJ1-2; possibly TRBD1 for D (5 bases). CDR3 length equals 15 residues. In germline, CDR1 is DFQATT, CDR2 SNEGSKA (reference sequence). V was clipped by 3 bases and J by 4 bases, with 18 bases between them. The CDR3 coding sequence is TGCAGTGCTAGCGGGGACCACTCATATCGCTATGGCTACACCTTC. This encodes CSASGDHSYRYGYTF.

V usage is TRBV2 and J usage is TRBJ1-3; unclear D gene. V lost 4 bases and J lost 1, with 5 bases in between. The CDR3 consists of 13 residues. Germline V lookup: CDR1 SNHLY, CDR2 FYNNEI. CDR3 region: CASSVRSGNTIYF. The CDR3 DNA is TGTGCCAGCAGTGTGCGGTCTGGAAACACCATATATTTT.

V gene TRBV7-2 combines with J gene TRBJ2-5; D could derive from TRBD1 or TRBD2 (5 bases each). Per germline, CDR1 SGHTA and CDR2 FQGNSA. The CDR3 length is 13 residues. The V and J ends lost 5 bases and 7 bases respectively, with 14 bases between them. The CDR3: CASSPGQSGTQYF. The CDR3 DNA reads TGTGCCAGCAGCCCGGGGCAGAGCGGGACCCAGTACTTC.

A remark on this clonotype: This may be a read error, as it is one base from a much larger clone. The rearrangement links TRBV12-3 or TRBV12-4 to TRBJ2-5; 8 bases fit TRBD2. V was clipped by 2 bases and J by 2 bases; unmatched bases: 4. The CDR3 totals 15 residues. The CDR3 DNA follows: TGTGCCAGCAGTTTACGGATAGCGGGACAAGAGACCCAGTACTTC. Amino acids: CASSLRIAGQETQYF.

The CDR3 region has the DNA TGCAGCGGAACCGGGACTAGTTTTACGCAGTATTTT. Translated: CSGTGTSFTQYF. The chain couples TRBV29-1 to TRBJ2-3; 8 nucleotides align to TRBD2. The CDR3 length is 12 residues. J was trimmed by 8 bases and V by 7 bases; bases with no gene match: 8. Germline CDR1 reads SQVTM; CDR2 reads ANQGSEA.

This clonotype was observed a few times. The chain combines TRBV12-3 or TRBV12-4 with TRBJ2-7; D is perhaps TRBD1 (5 bases). V was shortened by 6 bases and J by 4 bases, with 19 bases between the two germline ends. The CDR3 runs 15 residues. The CDR3 sequence is CASSPSGQGPYEQYV. Here the CDR3 DNA reads TGTGCCAGCAGCCCCTCCGGGCAGGGTCCGTACGAGCAGTACGTC.

The genes are TRBV3-1 and TRBJ2-7; TRBD1 is a possible D gene (6 bases). The CDR3 sequence is 19 residues long. V lost 0 bases and J 6 bases, leaving 27 bases between the germline ends. Germline V gene lookup returns CDR1 LGHDT and CDR2 YNNKEL (reference sequence). The CDR3 coding sequence is TGTGCCAGCAGCCAAGACCTGGGCAGGGGAGCTTCGAACCTAGGCGAGCAGTACTTC. The encoded protein is CASSQDLGRGASNLGEQYF.

V gene TRBV27 combines with J gene TRBJ2-1, with no clear D. The ends were cut back, 3 bases at V and 0 bases at J, with 12 bases in the middle. This CDR3 comprises 16 residues. Germline-derived CDR1 and CDR2 are MNHEY and SMNVEV (reference sequence). The CDR3: CASSFFSLGSYNEQFF. CDR3 nucleotide sequence: TGTGCCAGCAGTTTTTTTAGTCTTGGCTCCTACAATGAGCAGTTCTTC.

This clonotype was found many times. V usage is TRBV30 and J usage is TRBJ2-3, with D hard to call. Germline loops: CDR1 GTSNPN, CDR2 SVGIG (reference sequence). V was shortened by 2 bases and J by 2 bases, with 11 bases between the two germline ends. The CDR3 is 14 residues long. The CDR3 loop is CAWSTGKLTDTQYF. Written as DNA, the CDR3 is TGTGCCTGGAGTACTGGTAAACTCACAGATACGCAGTATTTT.

The gene calls are TRBV7-2 and TRBJ2-5, with a possible D match to TRBD2 (5 bases). The CDR3 is 11 amino acids. Germline CDR1 and CDR2: SGHTA and FQGNSA. Trimming took off 2 bases at V and 9 bases at J, with 7 bases between the two ends. CDR3 sequence (DNA): TGTGCCAGCAGCTTAAAGGAGGCCCAGTACTTC. Residues: CASSLKEAQYF.

This clonotype has more than one count but fewer than ten. The chain carries TRBV18 and TRBJ1-2; D may be TRBD1 (5 bases). The CDR3 consists of 14 residues. Germline-derived CDR1 and CDR2 are KGHSH and LQKENI. Trimming removed 2 bases at V and 8 bases at J, with 15 bases between. Here the CDR3 DNA reads TGTGCCAGCTCACCATATCGAGGGGATGAGGGCTACACCTTC. This encodes CASSPYRGDEGYTF. Looking up the rest from reference TRBV18 and TRBJ1-2 gives the full variable domain: NAGVMQNPRHLVRRRGQEARLRCSPMKGHSHVYWYRQLPEEGLKFMVYLQKENIIDESGMPKERFSAEFPKEGPSILRIQQVVRGDSAAYFCASSPYRGDEGYTFGSGTRLTVV.

The rearrangement links TRBV6-5 to TRBJ2-7; the D gene could be TRBD1 or TRBD2 (5 bases each). Per germline, CDR1 MNHEY and CDR2 SVGAGI. V lost 8 bases to trimming and J lost 2 bases, with 19 bases between them. CDR3 length: 15 residues. The CDR3 is CASGSSGRDPYEQYF. The CDR3 DNA reads as TGTGCCAGCGGAAGCTCAGGACGGGACCCCTACGAGCAGTACTTC.

Ten or more counts support this clonotype. The chain recombines TRBV7-2 with TRBJ1-6; D is possibly TRBD1 (5 bases). The CDR3 length is 15 residues. Germline assignment: CDR1 SGHTA and CDR2 FQGNSA. With 1 base removed from V and 10 bases from J, the gap between germline ends came to 14 bases. The CDR3 region has the DNA TGTGCCAGCAGCTTAGTCGGCGGGGGGAACTCACCCCTCCACTTT. The encoded protein is CASSLVGGGNSPLHF.